The 30 T cell receptor beta chains presented below share a single source sample, sequenced in a study of metastatic and nonmetastatic thyroid tumors. Every patient underwent thyroid surgery untreated. TCRdb re-called the PCR reads with MiXCR. The sample carries 6,500 to 7,000 clones, roughly 30% recorded once. The sample consisted of adjacent normal tissue. The receptors come from a female donor with papillary thyroid cancer or a benign thyroid nodule (not recorded which). Some clones in this sample may be carry-over from other donors' samples.

In regard to this clone: One end of the junction does not line up with germline, which may come from a read error. This chain links TRBV27 with TRBJ2-7, with 16 bases matching TRBD2. Germline V gene data show CDR1 as MNHEY and CDR2 as SMNVEV (reference sequence). CDR3 length equals 18 residues. This CDR3 is CASSPLPGGTSGRDDQYF. The CDR3 DNA is TGTGCCAGCAGTCCACTCCCCGGTGGGACTAGCGGGAGGGACGATCAGTACTTC.

This clone was detected only a few times. The gene calls are TRBV7-3 and TRBJ2-7; no clear D gene. The V end lost 4 bases, the J end lost 3 bases, and 4 bases lay between the germline ends. The CDR3 totals 11 residues. Germline loops: CDR1 SGHTA, CDR2 FQGTGA. The DNA for the CDR3 is TGTGCCAGCAGCTGGTTCTACGAGCAGTACTTC. This encodes CASSWFYEQYF.

This clone appeared a few times. This chain joins TRBV29-1 and TRBJ1-2, with D possibly TRBD1 on 5 matching bases. Germline V gives CDR1 SQVTM, CDR2 ANQGSEA. This CDR3 is 12 amino acids long. V was clipped by 8 bases and J by 8 bases, with 18 bases between them. CDR3 loop: CSIWRAGGGYTF. CDR3 nucleotide sequence: TGCAGCATTTGGCGGGCCGGGGGAGGCTACACCTTC.

This clone is medium-sized in the sample. The chain couples TRBV10-3 to TRBJ1-1, with a weak D call TRBD1 (6 bases). Per germline, CDR1 ENHRY and CDR2 SYGVKD. The germline V and J ends were trimmed by 3 bases and 1 base, with 15 bases remaining between them. This CDR3 contains 16 residues. The CDR3 nucleotides are TGTGCCATCAGTGATGGGGGGCGGAAATCGAACACTGAAGCTTTCTTT. Protein sequence: CAISDGGRKSNTEAFF.

CDR3 coding DNA: TGTGCCAGCAGACCACGACTAGCGGGAGTCTACGAGCAGTACTTC. It translates to CASRPRLAGVYEQYF. The V call is TRBV6-1, the J call TRBJ2-7, with 12 bases identical to TRBD2. CDR3 length: 15 amino acids. Germline CDR1 MNHNS, CDR2 SASEGT. V lost 6 bases to trimming and J lost 3 bases; unmatched junction nucleotides: 6.

The V gene is TRBV12-3 or TRBV12-4, the J gene TRBJ1-4; 7 positions match TRBD1. Trimming took 7 bases from V and 2 from J; bases not matched to a gene: 4. This CDR3 has 14 residues. The CDR3 sequence: CASTKGGTNEKLFF. The CDR3 DNA reads as TGTGCCAGCACAAAAGGGGGCACTAATGAAAAACTGTTTTTT.

The rearrangement links TRBV2 to TRBJ1-1, with unresolved D. The CDR3 has 14 amino acids. V was clipped by 7 bases and J by 8 bases, with 20 bases between them. CDR1 is SNHLY, CDR2 FYNNEI, per germline. CDR3 bases: TGTGCCAGCACAGCAGCAGTGTGGAGCACCGAAGCTTTCTTT. Its translation: CASTAAVWSTEAFF.

This clone was counted only a few times. The V gene is TRBV6-2 or TRBV6-3, the J gene TRBJ1-2; the D gene is possibly TRBD1 (6 bases). Trimming stripped 7 bases from V and 1 base from J, with 13 bases between. Germline V gene data show CDR1 as MNHEY and CDR2 as SVGEGT. The length of the CDR3 is 14 residues. CDR3 sequence: CASTRDIFNYGYTF. The CDR3 nucleotides read TGTGCCAGCACCCGGGACATCTTTAACTATGGCTACACCTTC.

This clone appeared a few times. The V gene is TRBV5-1, the J gene TRBJ2-2; 8 nucleotides match TRBD1. V dropped 4 bases and J dropped 4; count of bases not matched to a gene: 9. This CDR3 has 16 residues. Germline CDR1 and CDR2: SGHRS and YFSETQ. CDR3 protein: CASSLDRGEGTGELFF. The CDR3 DNA is TGCGCCAGCAGCCTAGACAGGGGAGAAGGCACCGGGGAGCTGTTTTTT.

This clone was counted a few times. The V gene is TRBV7-3, the J gene TRBJ1-5; no firm D call. This CDR3 spans 13 amino acids. Trimming took off 4 bases at V and 6 bases at J, with 10 bases between the two ends. Germline V CDR1 and CDR2: SGHTA, FQGTGA. CDR3 region: CASSSRGTQPQHF. For the CDR3, the DNA is TGTGCCAGCAGCTCACGGGGAACTCAGCCCCAGCATTTT.

The chain recombines TRBV4-1 with TRBJ2-4; D tentatively reads TRBD1 or TRBD2 (5 bases each). Germline V lookup: CDR1 MGHRA, CDR2 YSYEKL. V was trimmed by 1 base and J by 12 bases, leaving 13 bases between them. This CDR3 contains 13 residues. In DNA, the CDR3 is TGCGCCAGCAGCCAAGGGGGGTATGGTTATCAGTACTTC. Encoded protein: CASSQGGYGYQYF.

On this clone: Germline is not matched at one junction end, which may reflect a read error. The chain combines TRBV6-1 with TRBJ2-5; D is uncertain. The germline gives CDR1 MNHNS, CDR2 SASEGT. The CDR3 is made up of 11 amino acids. CDR3 sequence reads: CAGSPSETQYF. The CDR3 DNA sequence: TGTGCCGGCAGTCCTTCAGAGACCCAGTACTTC.

About this clone itself: Germline and junction disagree at one end, which may indicate a read error. The V call is TRBV5-4, the J call TRBJ1-2; the D is unclear. The germline V gene encodes CDR1 SGHNT and CDR2 YYREEE (reference sequence). The CDR3 covers 14 residues. CDR3 sequence (DNA): TGCGCCAGCAGCTTGGCCTGGCAGAGCCATGGCTACACCTTC. It specifies CASSLAWQSHGYTF. Full variable domain (remainder filled in from reference TRBV5-4 and TRBJ1-2): ETGVTQSPTHLIKTRGQQVTLRCSSQSGHNTVSWYQQALGQGPQFIFQYYREEENGRGNFPPRFSGLQFPNYSSELNVNALELDDSALYLCASSLAWQSHGYTFGSGTRLTVV.

This clone was detected only once. The rearrangement uses TRBV30 and TRBJ1-3, with 9 bases aligning to TRBD1. The CDR3 has 16 amino acids. With V trimmed by 2 bases and J by 3 bases, 8 bases remained unmatched. Looked up from germline, CDR1 is GTSNPN and CDR2 is SVGIG (reference sequence). As DNA, the CDR3 is TGTGCCTGGAGTCCGAGGACAGGGGCATATGGAAACACCATATATTTT. This gives the protein CAWSPRTGAYGNTIYF.

This clone was detected only a few times. The chain uses TRBV7-2 and TRBJ2-7; D may be TRBD1 (6 bases). The CDR3 has 12 amino acids. In germline, CDR1 is SGHTA, CDR2 FQGNSA. V dropped 5 bases and J dropped 5 bases, with 10 bases sitting between them. CDR3: CASSPNRDEQYF. The CDR3, as DNA: TGTGCCAGCAGCCCCAACAGGGACGAGCAGTACTTC.

The chain links TRBV2 to TRBJ2-3; 7 bases are a match to TRBD2. Germline V gene sequence: CDR1 SNHLY, CDR2 FYNNEI. V was clipped by 7 bases and J by 7 bases; unmatched bases: 26. The CDR3 spans 19 residues. The CDR3 loop reads CASTESHRRLALGPYTQYF. The CDR3 DNA follows: TGTGCCAGCACTGAGAGCCACCGTAGACTAGCCCTCGGCCCGTATACGCAGTATTTT.

The chain employs TRBV20-1 and TRBJ2-7, with 8 positions matching TRBD2. The V and J ends lost 6 bases and 5 bases, in that order; junction bases with no gene match: 24. The CDR3 has 18 amino acids. Germline lookup yields CDR1 DFQATT and CDR2 SNEGSKA (reference sequence). CDR3: CSADRILKKAGATHEQYF. CDR3 DNA: TGCAGTGCCGACCGAATACTCAAAAAAGCGGGAGCCACCCACGAGCAGTACTTC.

This clone is labeled large. This sequence joins TRBV2 and TRBJ2-1, with 7 bases fitting TRBD1. From germline, CDR1 is SNHLY and CDR2 FYNNEI. This CDR3 contains 16 residues. V shed 1 base and J 4 bases; nucleotides not matched to a gene: 7. This chain's CDR3 is CASSEGPGQSYNEQFF. The CDR3 DNA follows: TGTGCCAGCAGTGAAGGACCGGGACAGAGTTACAATGAGCAGTTCTTC.

This clone has just a few counts. J is TRBJ1-1 and V is TRBV19, with D tentatively TRBD1 (5 bases). Germline V gives CDR1 LNHDA, CDR2 SQIVND (reference sequence). The CDR3 is 13 residues long. V was shortened by 6 bases and J by 5 bases, with 13 bases between the two germline ends. The DNA for the CDR3 is TGTGCCAGTAGCCTCCCAGGGAGAACTGAAGCTTTCTTT. Protein: CASSLPGRTEAFF.

The chain carries TRBV4-1 and TRBJ2-7, with 8 bases identical to TRBD1. The CDR3 runs 15 residues. The trim removed 1 base at V and 3 bases at J, leaving 5 bases unmatched. Germline CDR1 is MGHRA and CDR2 is YSYEKL. In DNA, the CDR3 is TGCGCCAGCAGCCAAGTTTTGACAGGGGTCTACGAGCAGTACTTC. Its translation: CASSQVLTGVYEQYF.

This sequence joins TRBV5-1 and TRBJ2-7; TRBD2 matches 11 bases. The J segment lost 3 bases and the V segment lost 5 bases, leaving 7 bases of the junction unmatched. This CDR3 has 15 residues. Germline V gene sequence: CDR1 SGHRS, CDR2 YFSETQ. This chain's CDR3 is CASRLAGDFFYEQYF. The CDR3 DNA follows: TGCGCCAGCAGACTAGCGGGGGACTTTTTCTACGAGCAGTACTTC.

This clone was seen a few times. The chain uses TRBV11-2 and TRBJ2-7, with D unresolved. CDR1 and CDR2 from the germline V gene are SGHAT and FQNNGV. V lost 2 bases to trimming and J lost 2 bases, with 7 bases between them. This CDR3 has 13 amino acids. The CDR3 nucleotides are TGTGCCAGCAGCTTACGACGCACCTACGAGCAGTACTTC. Translation gives CASSLRRTYEQYF. Complete variable domain (other parts from reference TRBV11-2 and TRBJ2-7): EAGVAQSPRYKIIEKRQSVAFWCNPISGHATLYWYQQILGQGPKLLIQFQNNGVVDDSQLPKDRFSAERLKGVDSTLKIQPAKLEDSAVYLCASSLRRTYEQYFGPGTRLTVT.

As regards this clone: A junction end diverges from the germline sequence, so it may reflect a read error. The gene calls are TRBV6-5 and TRBJ1-6; no clear D gene. The length of the CDR3 is 18 residues. Germline V lookup: CDR1 MNHEY, CDR2 SVGAGI. CDR3 amino acids: CANSYSSPGSYYNSPLHF. The DNA of the CDR3 is TGTGCCAACAGTTACTCGAGTCCCGGGAGCTACTATAATTCACCCCTCCACTTT.

This clone was counted at least ten times. The chain is built from TRBV5-4 and TRBJ2-1; 9 bases align to TRBD1. This CDR3 contains 15 residues. The V segment lost 0 bases and the J segment 7 bases; nucleotides outside the gene matches: 5. Germline V gene sequence: CDR1 SGHNT, CDR2 YYREEE (reference sequence). CDR3 protein: CASSLGGTGLNEQFF. The CDR3 DNA sequence: TGTGCCAGCAGCTTGGGTGGGACAGGGCTTAATGAGCAGTTCTTC.

Sample share makes this clone medium-sized. The rearrangement joins TRBV5-1 to TRBJ1-2; TRBD1 might be the D (6 bases). This CDR3 contains 13 residues. Trimming removed 0 bases from V and 6 bases from J, with 9 bases in between. Germline values: CDR1 SGHRS, CDR2 YFSETQ. The CDR3, as DNA: TGCGCCAGCAGCTTGGCCGAGGGGGATGGCTACACCTTC. It is translated as CASSLAEGDGYTF.

On this clone itself: At one end the junction does not follow the germline gene, possibly because of a read error. The chain has TRBV6-1 and TRBJ1-2; no firm D call. CDR1 is MNHNS and CDR2 is SASEGT in the germline V gene. This CDR3 region has 14 residues. The CDR3 region has the DNA TGTGCCATCGCCTTCCAAAGTGGCGATTATGGCTACGCCTTC. As protein: CAIAFQSGDYGYAF.

The chain carries TRBV7-2 and TRBJ1-3; D gene uncertain. Trimming shortened V by 2 bases and J by 2 bases, and 7 bases separated the two germline ends. The CDR3 spans 14 residues. Germline CDR1 SGHTA, CDR2 FQGNSA. CDR3 residues: CASSLWTAGNTIYF. The CDR3 DNA reads TGTGCCAGCAGCTTATGGACGGCTGGAAACACCATATATTTT.

This chain connects TRBV6-5 to TRBJ2-1; no clear D gene. Trimming removed 0 bases at V and 8 bases at J, with 8 bases between. This CDR3 comprises 13 residues. Germline lookup yields CDR1 MNHEY and CDR2 SVGAGI. The CDR3 protein is CASSYSGTHEQFF. CDR3 nucleotides: TGTGCCAGCAGTTACTCAGGAACGCATGAGCAGTTCTTC.

The chain uses TRBV3-1 and TRBJ2-5, with a possible D match to TRBD1 (6 bases). Germline V gene data show CDR1 as LGHDT and CDR2 as YNNKEL (reference sequence). The CDR3 is 16 amino acids. The germline V and J ends were trimmed by 2 bases and 5 bases, with 18 bases remaining between them. The chain's CDR3 is CASSQKRGTSRETQYF. For the CDR3, the DNA is TGTGCCAGCAGCCAAAAAAGGGGGACCAGTCGGGAGACCCAGTACTTC.

V and J are TRBV7-2 and TRBJ2-7; D unresolved. The CDR3 contains 13 residues. V was pared by 2 bases and J by 2 bases, with 7 bases between. The germline CDR1 and CDR2 sequences are SGHTA and FQGNSA. The CDR3 coding sequence is TGTGCCAGCAGCTTATACAGCGCCTACGAGCAGTACTTC. Translation gives CASSLYSAYEQYF.